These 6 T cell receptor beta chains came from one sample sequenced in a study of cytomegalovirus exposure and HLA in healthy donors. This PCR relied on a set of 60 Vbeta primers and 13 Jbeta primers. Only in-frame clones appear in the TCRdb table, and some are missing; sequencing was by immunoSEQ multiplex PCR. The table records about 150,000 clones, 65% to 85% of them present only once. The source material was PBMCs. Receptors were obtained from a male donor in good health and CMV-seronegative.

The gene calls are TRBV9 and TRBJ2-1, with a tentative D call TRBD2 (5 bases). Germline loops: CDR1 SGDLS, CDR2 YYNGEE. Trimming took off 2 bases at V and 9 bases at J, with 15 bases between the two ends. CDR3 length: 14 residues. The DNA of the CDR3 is TGTGCCAGCAGCGTTTCCAGCGGTGGAGGTGAGCAGTTCTTC. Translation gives CASSVSSGGGEQFF.

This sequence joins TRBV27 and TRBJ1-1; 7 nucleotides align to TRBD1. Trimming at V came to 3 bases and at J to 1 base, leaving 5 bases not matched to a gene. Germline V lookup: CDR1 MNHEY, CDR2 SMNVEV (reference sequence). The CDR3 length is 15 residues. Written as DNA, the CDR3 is TGTGCCAGCAGTTTGATACAGGGGAGGAACACTGAAGCTTTCTTT. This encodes CASSLIQGRNTEAFF.

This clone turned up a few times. Here the CDR3 DNA reads TGTGCCAGTAGTGTAGGGGGGGGCACCGGGGAGCTGTTTTTT. Translation: CASSVGGGTGELFF. The rearrangement joins TRBV19 to TRBJ2-2, with a possible D match to TRBD2 (7 bases). The V gene lost 5 bases and the J gene lost 4 bases, with 11 bases spanning the gap. Looked up from germline, CDR1 is LNHDA and CDR2 is SQIVND (reference sequence). The CDR3 loop spans 14 amino acids.

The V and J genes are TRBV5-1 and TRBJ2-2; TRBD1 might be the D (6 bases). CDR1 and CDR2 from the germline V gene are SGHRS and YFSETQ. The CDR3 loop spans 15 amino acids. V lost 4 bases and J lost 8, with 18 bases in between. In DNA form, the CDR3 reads TGCGCCAGCAGCCCACAACGGACAGTTTCTGGGGAGCTGTTTTTT. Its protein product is CASSPQRTVSGELFF. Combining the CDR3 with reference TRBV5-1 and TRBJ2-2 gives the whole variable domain KAGVTQTPRYLIKTRGQQVTLSCSPISGHRSVSWYQQTPGQGLQFLFEYFSETQRNKGNFPGRFSGRQFSNSRSEMNVSTLELGDSALYLCASSPQRTVSGELFFGEGSRLTVL.

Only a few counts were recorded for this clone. CDR3 nucleotide sequence: TGTGCCAGCAGGGACCGGGACAGGGGAAAGGGCTACACCTTC. This codes for CASRDRDRGKGYTF. The chain joins TRBV6-5 to TRBJ1-2, with 10 bases identical to TRBD1. Germline loops: CDR1 MNHEY, CDR2 SVGAGI. The J segment lost 8 bases and the V segment lost 6 bases, leaving 9 bases of the junction unmatched. The CDR3 covers 14 residues.

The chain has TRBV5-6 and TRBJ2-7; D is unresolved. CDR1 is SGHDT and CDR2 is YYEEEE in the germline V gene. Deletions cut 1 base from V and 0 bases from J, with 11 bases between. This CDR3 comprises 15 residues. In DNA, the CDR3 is TGTGCCAGCAGCTTGTTGACGGAGAGCTCCTACGAGCAGTACTTC. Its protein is CASSLLTESSYEQYF.